In its sample, the clone carrying this T cell receptor (beta chain) was seen many times. The antigen remains undetermined. Whenever a sample was processed, at least 7 million PBMCs were isolated. The CDR3 consists of 11 residues. V was clipped by 6 bases and J by 0 bases, with 1 base between them. This record belongs to a study of blood T cells in healthy people across ages. General study results and limits: In these data, TCR beta diversity tracked strongly with naive T cell percentage. It was held that the diversity estimates obtained from one million T cells were underestimates. Both naive CD4+ cell counts and diversity were greater in long-lived donors than in aged donors.

A second PCR of 7 to 11 cycles used a sample-barcoded 5' primer and a J-beta primer mix. TCRdb fed the 5' RACE reads into MiXCR, producing one record per CDR3 protein. This sample yields over 1,500,000 distinct CDR3 sequences, of which about two fifths are seen a single time; 23% belongs to the top ten. This sequence originates from a human donor in good health. Sequencing used blood. This rearrangement joins TRBV12-3 or TRBV12-4 to TRBJ2-3, with D unresolved. CDR3 coding DNA: TGTGCCAGCAGGAGCACAGATACGCAGTATTTT. Translation: CASRSTDTQYF.